This T cell receptor beta chain was sequenced for a study of control samples from healthy donors and cancer patients. Data came from immunoSEQ multiplex PCR; TCRdb stores just in-frame clones and leaves some out. The sample includes roughly 130,000 clones, around 94% seen only once; the top ten take 12% to 15%. The receptor's source is a man aged 60-69 years with colorectal cancer. Sequenced material: PBMCs.

The CDR3 DNA is TGTGCCAGCAGTGAGGGGACAGGGTTCCAGCCCCAGCATTTT. Translation: CASSEGTGFQPQHF. The V call is TRBV2, the J call TRBJ1-5; 9 nucleotides align to TRBD1. The V segment lost 3 bases and the J segment 7 bases; nucleotides outside the gene matches: 4. CDR3 size: 14 residues. The germline CDR1 and CDR2 sequences are SNHLY and FYNNEI.